This T cell receptor (beta chain) was sequenced during a study of a mutant IDH1 vaccine in newly diagnosed glioma. Study information: Receipt of radiotherapy, temozolomide, or both preceded the study, and most received both. Notes on the study in general: The study observed vaccine-induced immune responses in roughly 93% of patients.

As regards this clone: Its antigen is not known.

The CDR3 is 15 amino acids. In germline, CDR1 is LGHNA, CDR2 YNFKEQ. The V gene lost 0 bases and the J gene lost 6 bases, with 11 bases spanning the gap. The time point here: baseline, week 1 (first vaccination visit). As to treatment: pre-vaccination baseline after standard-of-care therapy. New WHO grade 3 or 4 astrocytomas that were IDH1-mutant and ATRX-lost occurred in the donors. TCRdb keeps only in-frame clones here, not all; method: immunoSEQ multiplex PCR. The sample carries around 89,000 clones, 83% recorded once. The chain couples TRBV4-2 to TRBJ2-2; D assignment may be TRBD1 or TRBD2 (6 bases each). The source was PBMCs, collected from a glioma patient treated with radiotherapy, temozolomide or both. This sequence was found in a woman between 45 and 60 years old with glioma. The CDR3 is CASSQEQGGAGELFF. The CDR3 DNA follows: TGTGCCAGCAGCCAAGAACAGGGCGGGGCCGGGGAGCTGTTTTTT.